The 9 T cell receptor beta chains reported below all come from one sample, sequenced in a study of blood T cells in healthy people across ages. A second about 7 to 11 cycle PCR used barcoded and J-beta primers. TCRdb fed the 5' RACE reads into MiXCR, producing one record per CDR3 protein. The sample has hundreds of thousands of distinct CDR3 sequences; 58% are singletons. Sequenced: blood. These receptors came from a man aged 25 to 40 in good health.

This clonotype appeared a few times. The gene calls are TRBV7-9 and TRBJ1-4; 8 bases match TRBD1. The V and J ends lost 4 bases and 12 bases, in that order; junction bases with no gene match: 7. The CDR3 loop spans 13 amino acids. The germline V gene encodes CDR1 SEHNR and CDR2 FQNEAQ (reference sequence). The CDR3 loop reads CASSWGQALELFF. For the CDR3, the DNA is TGTGCCAGCAGCTGGGGACAGGCCTTAGAACTGTTTTTT.

This clonotype has more than one count but fewer than ten. The chain carries TRBV4-3 and TRBJ2-1; D is possibly TRBD2 (5 bases). Trimming took 8 bases from V and 6 from J, leaving 17 bases between them. Germline V gene data show CDR1 as LGHNA and CDR2 as YSLEER. This CDR3 region has 14 residues. The CDR3 region is CASGRVAQPNEQFF. The CDR3 DNA sequence: TGCGCCAGCGGGCGGGTGGCCCAACCCAATGAGCAGTTCTTC.

V usage is TRBV25-1 and J usage is TRBJ1-2; D not certain. V was shortened by 2 bases and J by 8 bases, with 24 bases between the two germline ends. This CDR3 is built from 17 residues. The germline V gene encodes CDR1 MGHDK and CDR2 SYGVNS. The DNA of the CDR3 is TGTGCCAGCAGTGAAATTTATGTGGACGGACCTACATGGGGCTACACCTTC. Translation gives CASSEIYVDGPTWGYTF.

The gene calls are TRBV11-1 and TRBJ1-2, with a tentative D call TRBD1 (5 bases). The CDR3 sequence is 14 residues long. V lost 2 bases and J lost 5, with 12 bases in between. Germline lookup yields CDR1 SGHAT and CDR2 FQDESV (reference sequence). The CDR3 DNA is TGTGCCAGCAGCTTAATGGGCAGGGATTATGGCTACACCTTC. Its protein product is CASSLMGRDYGYTF.

The chain has TRBV2 and TRBJ1-1, with D perhaps TRBD1 (5 bases). This CDR3 comprises 15 residues. Germline V gene sequence: CDR1 SNHLY, CDR2 FYNNEI. V was trimmed by 4 bases and J by 1 base, leaving 13 bases between them. The CDR3 sequence is CASSVGRAENTEAFF. In DNA, the CDR3 is TGTGCCAGCAGTGTAGGCAGGGCGGAGAACACTGAAGCTTTCTTT.

This chain connects TRBV12-3 or TRBV12-4 to TRBJ2-1; D is possibly TRBD2 (5 bases). The ends were cut back, 5 bases at V and 7 bases at J, with 15 bases in the middle. The CDR3 has 14 residues. CDR3 amino acids: CASSVARSGNEQFF. CDR3 nucleotides: TGTGCCAGCAGTGTGGCCAGGTCGGGAAATGAGCAGTTCTTC.

The table lists this clonotype with a few counts. The chain combines TRBV6-6 with TRBJ1-5; D is unresolved. Germline values: CDR1 MNHNY, CDR2 SVGAGI (reference sequence). The ends were cut back, 6 bases at V and 0 bases at J, with 9 bases in the middle. This CDR3 is built from 14 residues. This CDR3 reads CASRPQFSNQPQHF. In DNA, the CDR3 is TGTGCCAGCAGACCCCAGTTTAGCAATCAGCCCCAGCATTTT.

The chain recombines TRBV11-3 with TRBJ2-1; 7 positions match TRBD2. With 5 bases clipped from V and 4 bases from J, the junction kept 14 bases outside the gene matches. From germline, CDR1 is SGHNT and CDR2 YENEEA. The CDR3 loop spans 17 amino acids. The DNA for the CDR3 is TGTGCCAGCAGCCCCGAGGAGGGGAGGGCCGGGTACAATGAGCAGTTCTTC. Protein: CASSPEEGRAGYNEQFF. The variable domain in full, completed from reference TRBV11-3 and TRBJ2-1, reads EAGVVQSPRYKIIEKKQPVAFWCNPISGHNTLYWYLQNLGQGPELLIRYENEEAVDDSQLPKDRFSAERLKGVDSTLKIQPAELGDSAVYLCASSPEEGRAGYNEQFFGPGTRLTVL.

This clonotype has more than one count but fewer than ten. This chain uses TRBV7-2 with TRBJ2-7; 7 nucleotides line up with TRBD1. With 5 bases clipped from V and 4 bases from J, the junction kept 8 bases outside the gene matches. The CDR3 extends over 14 amino acids. Germline V gene data show CDR1 as SGHTA and CDR2 as FQGNSA. The CDR3 bases are TGTGCCAGCAGCCAAGAGGGACAGTTTTACGAGCAGTACTTC. It specifies CASSQEGQFYEQYF.